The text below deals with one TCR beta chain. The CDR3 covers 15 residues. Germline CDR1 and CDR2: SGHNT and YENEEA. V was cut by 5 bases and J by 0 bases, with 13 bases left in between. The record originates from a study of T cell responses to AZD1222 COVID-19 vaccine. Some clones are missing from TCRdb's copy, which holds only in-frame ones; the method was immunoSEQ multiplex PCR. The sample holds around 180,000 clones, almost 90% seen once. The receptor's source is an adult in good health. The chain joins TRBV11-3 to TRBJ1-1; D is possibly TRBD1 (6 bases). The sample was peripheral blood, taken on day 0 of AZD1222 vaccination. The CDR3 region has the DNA TGTGCCAGCAGCCCCGGGGGCAACTTGAACACTGAAGCTTTCTTT. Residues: CASSPGGNLNTEAFF.